The rows below give T cell receptor beta chains drawn from one sample of a study of CD8 T cells in ankylosing spondylitis. From the 5' RACE reads, TCRdb called clonotypes with MiXCR, one entry per CDR3 protein. Found here are fewer than 200,000 distinct CDR3 sequences, around a sixth of them singletons; the top ten hold 3.5% to 5%. Material for sequencing was blood, either unsorted or a sorted T cell fraction (not recorded which). These receptors were taken from a male donor aged 5-30 years with ankylosing spondylitis or in good health (not recorded which). CDR3s include the opening cysteine and the closing phenylalanine or tryptophan. A D gene is named only where the DNA matches it firmly. Clone size is not always given. Where it is, it says once, few, many or a class for expanded clones.

cdr3_aa	cdr3_nt	clone_size	v_call	d_call	j_call
CASSQATGTGVEKLFF	TGTGCCAGCAGCCAAGCGACTGGGACAGGGGTTGAAAAACTGTTTTTT	many	TRBV3-1	TRBD1	TRBJ1-4
CASSSSWDSTLETQYF	TGTGCCAGCAGCTCCAGTTGGGACAGTACCTTGGAGACCCAGTACTTC	few	TRBV14	TRBD1	TRBJ2-5
CASSQEVHDRYGYTF	TGTGCCAGCAGCCAAGAGGTACACGATCGATATGGCTACACCTTC	.	TRBV4-2	.	TRBJ1-2
CASSSLGGANVLTF	TGTGCCAGCAGTTCCCTGGGTGGGGCCAACGTCCTGACTTTC	many	TRBV7-3	.	TRBJ2-6
CASSQEHSGGYNEQFF	TGTGCCAGCAGCCAAGAGCATAGCGGGGGTTACAATGAGCAGTTCTTC	.	TRBV4-2	TRBD2	TRBJ2-1
CATSPRGLSTEAFF	TGTGCCACCAGCCCTCGAGGCCTGAGCACTGAAGCTTTCTTT	many	TRBV15	.	TRBJ1-1
CASSLDRGYGYTF	TGTGCCAGCAGCTTAGACCGAGGATATGGCTACACCTTC	many	TRBV7-2	.	TRBJ1-2
CASSSQDRTDTQYF	TGCGCCAGCAGCTCTCAAGATAGGACAGATACGCAGTATTTT	many	TRBV5-1	.	TRBJ2-3
CASSLGLVGGELFF	TGTGCCAGCAGTTTAGGTCTAGTTGGCGGGGAGCTGTTTTTT	many	TRBV28	.	TRBJ2-2
CASSLDSFSNQPQHF	TGTGCCAGCAGCCTCGACAGTTTTAGCAATCAGCCCCAGCATTTT	many	TRBV2	.	TRBJ1-5
CASSFRSSTDTQYF	TGTGCCAGCAGTTTTAGGTCTAGCACAGATACGCAGTATTTT	many	TRBV28	.	TRBJ2-3
CASSLYQETQYF	TGCGCCAGCAGCTTGTACCAAGAGACCCAGTACTTC	many	TRBV5-1	.	TRBJ2-5
CASSLRAGLQETQYF	TGCGCCAGCAGCCTCCGGGCAGGCCTCCAAGAGACCCAGTACTTC	many	TRBV5-1	.	TRBJ2-5
CASSPYRETQYF	TGTGCCAGCAGCCCTTACCGAGAGACCCAGTACTTC	many	TRBV7-2	.	TRBJ2-5
CASSGQVRGEQFF	TGTGCCAGCAGCGGACAGGTCAGGGGTGAGCAGTTCTTC	many	TRBV7-9	TRBD1	TRBJ2-1
CASSQGTGTGFNEQFF	TGCGCCAGCAGCCAAGGGACCGGGACAGGGTTCAATGAGCAGTTCTTC	.	TRBV4-3	TRBD1	TRBJ2-1
CASSVSGGPGDTQYF	TGTGCCAGCAGTGTTAGCGGGGGGCCGGGAGATACGCAGTATTTT	.	TRBV6-4	TRBD2	TRBJ2-3
CASSQLTGSGIQYF	TGTGCCAGCAGTCAACTGACAGGGTCCGGCATTCAGTACTTC	many	TRBV12-3/TRBV12-4	TRBD1	TRBJ2-4
CSAEDRRGEKDTQYF	TGCAGTGCGGAAGACAGGAGGGGAGAGAAAGATACGCAGTATTTT	.	TRBV20-1	.	TRBJ2-3
CASSDQTSTDTQYF	TGTGCCAGCAGTGATCAGACGAGCACAGATACGCAGTATTTT	many	TRBV25-1	.	TRBJ2-3
CSARAGDDRRGTQYF	TGCAGTGCTAGAGCGGGGGACGACCGACGGGGGACCCAGTACTTC	many	TRBV20-1	.	TRBJ2-5
CASSSPKLAGGSDEQFF	TGTGCCAGCAGCAGCCCGAAACTAGCGGGAGGCTCGGATGAGCAGTTCTTC	few	TRBV7-2	TRBD2	TRBJ2-1
CASSLVADQRGPQHF	TGCGCCAGCAGCCTGGTGGCAGATCAGCGGGGGCCCCAGCATTTT	.	TRBV5-1	.	TRBJ1-5
CSARGGESTDTQYF	TGCAGTGCTAGGGGAGGGGAGAGCACAGATACGCAGTATTTT	many	TRBV20-1	TRBD2	TRBJ2-3
CSANKQNGELFF	TGCAGTGCTAATAAACAGAACGGGGAGCTGTTTTTT	many	TRBV20-1	.	TRBJ2-2
CASSDHRGYSGNTIYF	TGTGCCAGCAGCGACCACAGGGGTTACTCTGGAAACACCATATATTTT	many	TRBV7-8	TRBD1	TRBJ1-3
CANSVATRESAGELFF	TGTGCCAACAGCGTAGCTACGAGGGAAAGTGCCGGGGAGCTGTTTTTT	many	TRBV9	.	TRBJ2-2
CSVTTGTDNSPLHF	TGCAGCGTCACAACCGGGACGGATAATTCACCCCTCCACTTT	few	TRBV29-1	.	TRBJ1-6
CASSFLAGVLDTQYF	TGTGCCAGCAGTTTTCTAGCGGGAGTATTAGATACGCAGTATTTT	many	TRBV12-3/TRBV12-4	TRBD2	TRBJ2-3
CASSPRGPGQGTGELFF	TGTGCCAGCAGTCCCCGCGGCCCGGGACAGGGCACCGGGGAGCTGTTTTTT	many	TRBV12-3/TRBV12-4	TRBD1	TRBJ2-2
CSARVRGPETQYF	TGCAGTGCTAGAGTAAGGGGGCCCGAGACCCAGTACTTC	many	TRBV20-1	TRBD1	TRBJ2-5
CASSYGQGIVGYTF	TGTGCCAGCAGTTATGGACAGGGGATCGTTGGCTACACCTTC	many	TRBV9	TRBD1	TRBJ1-2
CSVALVFPGELFF	TGCAGCGTTGCCCTAGTCTTCCCCGGGGAGCTGTTTTTT	.	TRBV29-1	.	TRBJ2-2
CASSYLGLAAYNEQFF	TGTGCCAGCAGTTACTTGGGGCTAGCGGCCTACAATGAGCAGTTCTTC	many	TRBV6-5	TRBD2	TRBJ2-1
CASSYEGSSYNEQFF	TGTGCCAGCAGTTACGAGGGGAGCTCCTACAATGAGCAGTTCTTC	.	TRBV6-2/TRBV6-3	.	TRBJ2-1
CSVSDSLGGYTF	TGCAGCGTGTCAGACAGCCTGGGTGGCTACACCTTC	.	TRBV29-1	.	TRBJ1-2
CASLGGIYNEQFF	TGTGCCAGCCTCGGGGGCATCTACAATGAGCAGTTCTTC	.	TRBV25-1	.	TRBJ2-1
CSAGPGSGSTYNEQFF	TGCAGTGCTGGGCCGGGTAGCGGGTCTACCTACAATGAGCAGTTCTTC	many	TRBV20-1	TRBD2	TRBJ2-1
CASSLAETGLGEQFF	TGCGCCAGCAGCTTGGCCGAGACTGGCCTGGGAGAACAGTTCTTC	many	TRBV5-1	.	TRBJ2-1
CASTGTVGNEQFF	TGTGCCAGCACCGGGACAGTCGGGAATGAGCAGTTCTTC	many	TRBV7-9	TRBD1	TRBJ2-1
CASSSTGVDEQYF	TGTGCCAGCAGCTCGACAGGGGTTGACGAGCAGTACTTC	many	TRBV7-3	TRBD1	TRBJ2-7
CASSQAIPGHSYGYTF	TGTGCCAGCAGCCAAGCGATACCGGGACACAGCTATGGCTACACCTTC	many	TRBV3-1	.	TRBJ1-2
CATSDGLAGKTGELFF	TGTGCCACCAGTGACGGACTAGCGGGAAAGACCGGGGAGCTGTTTTTT	many	TRBV24-1	TRBD2	TRBJ2-2
CASSYSGGYTDTQYF	TGTGCCAGCAGTTACTCGGGGGGATACACAGATACGCAGTATTTT	.	TRBV6-5	.	TRBJ2-3
CASSSTGGAGWDTEAFF	TGTGCCAGCAGTTCGACAGGGGGCGCTGGGTGGGACACTGAAGCTTTCTTT	many	TRBV27	TRBD1	TRBJ1-1
CSARKNGNYNEQFF	TGCAGTGCTAGGAAAAACGGAAACTACAATGAGCAGTTCTTC	many	TRBV20-1	.	TRBJ2-1
CASSLYPRDTQYF	TGTGCCAGCAGTTTATACCCGAGGGATACGCAGTATTTT	many	TRBV27	.	TRBJ2-3
CASSESQGGETQYF	TGTGCCAGCAGCGAATCACAGGGAGGGGAGACCCAGTACTTC	many	TRBV9	.	TRBJ2-5
CASSLGAGLIYNEQFF	TGTGCCAGCAGTCTAGGTGCGGGCCTCATATACAATGAGCAGTTCTTC	few	TRBV7-2	.	TRBJ2-1
CASSPDRKETQYF	TGCGCCAGCAGCCCGGACAGAAAAGAGACCCAGTACTTC	many	TRBV5-1	.	TRBJ2-5
CASGSDSDQPQHF	TGTGCTAGTGGTTCTGACAGTGATCAGCCCCAGCATTTT	many	TRBV12-5	.	TRBJ1-5
CASSLGSPPETQYF	TGCGCCAGCAGCTTGGGTTCCCCGCCGGAGACCCAGTACTTC	.	TRBV5-1	.	TRBJ2-5
CAIREDGSANEQFF	TGTGCCATCAGGGAGGACGGGAGTGCGAATGAGCAGTTCTTC	many	TRBV10-3	.	TRBJ2-1
CASSLRDRAFYEQYF	TGTGCCAGCAGCCTCCGAGACAGGGCCTTCTACGAGCAGTACTTC	many	TRBV5-6	TRBD1	TRBJ2-7
CASSKPPTDTQYF	TGTGCCAGCAGCAAGCCCCCCACAGATACGCAGTATTTT	.	TRBV7-9	.	TRBJ2-3
CASSLRSYNEQFF	TGTGCCAGCAGTTTACGCTCCTACAATGAGCAGTTCTTC	many	TRBV12-3/TRBV12-4	.	TRBJ2-1
CSGQRGSSHNEQFF	TGCAGCGGCCAAAGGGGGTCCTCCCACAATGAGCAGTTCTTC	many	TRBV29-1	.	TRBJ2-1
CASSLFSLKGVTGANVLTF	TGTGCCAGCAGCTTATTCTCTTTGAAGGGGGTTACTGGGGCCAACGTCCTGACTTTC	many	TRBV7-9	.	TRBJ2-6
CASSSKREGLTDTQYF	TGTGCCAGCAGCTCGAAGCGGGAGGGCCTTACAGATACGCAGTATTTT	many	TRBV7-8	TRBD2	TRBJ2-3
CASSYSIWTRNLTYNEQFF	TGTGCCAGCAGTTACTCGATTTGGACTAGAAATCTTACCTACAATGAGCAGTTCTTC	many	TRBV6-2/TRBV6-3	TRBD2	TRBJ2-1